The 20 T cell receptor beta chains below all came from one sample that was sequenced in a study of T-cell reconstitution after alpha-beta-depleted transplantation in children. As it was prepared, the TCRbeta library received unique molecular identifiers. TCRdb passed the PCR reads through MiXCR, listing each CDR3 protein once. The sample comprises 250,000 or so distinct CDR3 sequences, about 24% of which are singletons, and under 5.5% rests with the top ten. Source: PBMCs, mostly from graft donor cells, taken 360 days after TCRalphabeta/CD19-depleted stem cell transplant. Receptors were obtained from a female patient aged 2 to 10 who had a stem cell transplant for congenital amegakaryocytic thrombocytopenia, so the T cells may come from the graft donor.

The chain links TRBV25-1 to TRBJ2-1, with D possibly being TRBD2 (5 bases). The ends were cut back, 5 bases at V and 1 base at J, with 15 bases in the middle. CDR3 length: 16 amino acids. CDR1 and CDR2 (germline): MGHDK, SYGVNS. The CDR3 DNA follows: TGTGCCAGCAGTCTCGGGATCGCGGTTTCCTACAATGAGCAGTTCTTC. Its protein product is CASSLGIAVSYNEQFF. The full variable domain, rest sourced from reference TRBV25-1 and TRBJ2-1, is EADIYQTPRYLVIGTGKKITLECSQTMGHDKMYWYQQDPGMELHLIHYSYGVNSTEKGDLSSESTVSRIRTEHFPLTLESARPSHTSQYLCASSLGIAVSYNEQFFGPGTRLTVL.

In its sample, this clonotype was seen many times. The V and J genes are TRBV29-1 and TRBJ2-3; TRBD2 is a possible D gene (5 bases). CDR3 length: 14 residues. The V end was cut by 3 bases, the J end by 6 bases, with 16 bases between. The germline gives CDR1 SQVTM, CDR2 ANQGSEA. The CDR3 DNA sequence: TGCAGCGTTGATGGAGGTGCCCCTGGGGATACGCAGTATTTT. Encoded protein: CSVDGGAPGDTQYF.

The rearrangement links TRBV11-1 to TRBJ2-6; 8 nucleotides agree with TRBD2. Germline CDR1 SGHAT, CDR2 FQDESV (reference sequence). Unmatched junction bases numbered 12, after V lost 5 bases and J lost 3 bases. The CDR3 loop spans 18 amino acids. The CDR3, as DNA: TGTGCCAGCAGCCGACGGGGGGGGCTTACCCATGGGGCCAACGTCCTGACTTTC. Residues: CASSRRGGLTHGANVLTF.

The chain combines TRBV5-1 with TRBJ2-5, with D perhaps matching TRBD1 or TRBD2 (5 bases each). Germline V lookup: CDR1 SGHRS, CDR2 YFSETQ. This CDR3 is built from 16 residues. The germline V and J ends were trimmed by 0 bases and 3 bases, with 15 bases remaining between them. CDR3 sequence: CASSLGRTGGKETQYF. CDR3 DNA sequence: TGCGCCAGCAGCTTGGGTCGAACTGGGGGTAAAGAGACCCAGTACTTC.

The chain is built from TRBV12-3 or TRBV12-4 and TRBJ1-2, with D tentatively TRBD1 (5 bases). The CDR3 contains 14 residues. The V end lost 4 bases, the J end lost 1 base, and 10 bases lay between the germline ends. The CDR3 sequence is CASSWDGFNYGYTF. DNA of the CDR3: TGTGCCAGCAGTTGGGACGGATTTAACTATGGCTACACCTTC.

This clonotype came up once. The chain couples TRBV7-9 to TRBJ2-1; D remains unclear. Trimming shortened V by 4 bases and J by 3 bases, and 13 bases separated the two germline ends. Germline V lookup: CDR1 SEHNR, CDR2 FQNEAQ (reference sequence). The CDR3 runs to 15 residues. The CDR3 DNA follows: TGTGCCAGCAGCTCCCGATTTATCCTCTACAATGAGCAGTTCTTC. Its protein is CASSSRFILYNEQFF.

The CDR3 region has the DNA TGTGCCAGCAGCCAAGATATTGGCAGTTGGGGCGGGCAGTACTTC. It encodes CASSQDIGSWGGQYF. V gene TRBV3-1 combines with J gene TRBJ2-7; possibly TRBD1 for D (5 bases). There are 15 residues in the CDR3. V lost 0 bases, J lost 9 bases, and 18 bases lay in between. The germline V gene encodes CDR1 LGHDT and CDR2 YNNKEL (reference sequence).

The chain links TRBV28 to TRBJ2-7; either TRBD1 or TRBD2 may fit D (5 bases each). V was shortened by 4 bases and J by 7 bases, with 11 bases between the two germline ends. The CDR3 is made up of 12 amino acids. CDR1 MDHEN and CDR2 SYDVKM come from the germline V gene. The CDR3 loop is CASSSGPLEQYF. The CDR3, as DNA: TGTGCCAGCAGTTCGGGGCCCCTAGAGCAGTACTTC.

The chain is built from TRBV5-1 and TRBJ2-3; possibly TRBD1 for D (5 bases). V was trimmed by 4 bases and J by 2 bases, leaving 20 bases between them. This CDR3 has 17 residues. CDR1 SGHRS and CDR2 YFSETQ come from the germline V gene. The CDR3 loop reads CASSEDTTSLFTDTQYF. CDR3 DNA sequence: TGCGCCAGCAGCGAGGACACTACTTCGTTGTTCACAGATACGCAGTATTTT.

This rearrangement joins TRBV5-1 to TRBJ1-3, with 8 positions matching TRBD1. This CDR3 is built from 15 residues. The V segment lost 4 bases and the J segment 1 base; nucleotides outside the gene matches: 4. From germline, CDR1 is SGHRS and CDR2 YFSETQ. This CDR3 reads CASSKGQASGNTIYF. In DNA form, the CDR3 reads TGCGCCAGCAGCAAGGGACAGGCATCTGGAAACACCATATATTTT.

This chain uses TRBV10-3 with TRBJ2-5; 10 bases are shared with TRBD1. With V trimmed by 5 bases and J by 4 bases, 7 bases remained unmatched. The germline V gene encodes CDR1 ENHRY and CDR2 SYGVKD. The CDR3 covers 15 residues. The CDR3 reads CAISPGQGYGETQYF. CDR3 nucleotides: TGTGCCATCAGTCCGGGACAGGGGTACGGAGAGACCCAGTACTTC.

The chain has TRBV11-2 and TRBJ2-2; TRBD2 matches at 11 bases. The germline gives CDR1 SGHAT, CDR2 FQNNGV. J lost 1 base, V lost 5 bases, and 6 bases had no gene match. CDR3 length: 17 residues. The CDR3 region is CASSILAGGLNTGELFF. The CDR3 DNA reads TGTGCCAGCAGCATCCTAGCGGGGGGCCTGAACACCGGGGAGCTGTTTTTT.

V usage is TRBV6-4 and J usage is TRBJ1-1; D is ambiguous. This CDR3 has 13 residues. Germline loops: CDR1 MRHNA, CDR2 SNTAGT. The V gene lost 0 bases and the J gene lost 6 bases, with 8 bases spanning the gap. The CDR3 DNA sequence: TGTGCCAGCAGTGACTCGAATACGGCTGAAGCTTTCTTT. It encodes CASSDSNTAEAFF.

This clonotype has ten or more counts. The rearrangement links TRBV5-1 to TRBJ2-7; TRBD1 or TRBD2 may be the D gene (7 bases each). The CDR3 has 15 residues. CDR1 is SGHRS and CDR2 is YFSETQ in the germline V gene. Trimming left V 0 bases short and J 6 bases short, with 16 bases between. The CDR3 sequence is CASSLEQGGMREQYF. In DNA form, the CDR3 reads TGCGCCAGCAGCTTGGAGCAGGGGGGGATGCGCGAGCAGTACTTC.

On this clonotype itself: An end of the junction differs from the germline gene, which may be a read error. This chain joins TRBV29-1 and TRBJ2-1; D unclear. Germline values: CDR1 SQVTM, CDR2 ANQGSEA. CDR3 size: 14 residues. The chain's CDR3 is CSVVGWKLYDEQFF. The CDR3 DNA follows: TGCAGCGTTGTCGGATGGAAACTCTACGATGAGCAGTTCTTC.

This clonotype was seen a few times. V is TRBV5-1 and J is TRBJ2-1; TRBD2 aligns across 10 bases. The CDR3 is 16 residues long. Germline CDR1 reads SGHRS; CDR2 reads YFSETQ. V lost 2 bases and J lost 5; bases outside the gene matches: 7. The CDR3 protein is CASSFSRTSGNNEQFF. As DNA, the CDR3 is TGCGCCAGCAGCTTTTCCCGGACTAGCGGAAACAATGAGCAGTTCTTC.

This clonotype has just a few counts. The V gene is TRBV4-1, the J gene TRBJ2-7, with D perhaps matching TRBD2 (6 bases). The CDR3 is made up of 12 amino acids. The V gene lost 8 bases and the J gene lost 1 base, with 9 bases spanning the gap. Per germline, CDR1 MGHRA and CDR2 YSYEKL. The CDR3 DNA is TGCGCCAGCGGGACTCCATCCTACGAGCAGTACTTC. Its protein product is CASGTPSYEQYF.

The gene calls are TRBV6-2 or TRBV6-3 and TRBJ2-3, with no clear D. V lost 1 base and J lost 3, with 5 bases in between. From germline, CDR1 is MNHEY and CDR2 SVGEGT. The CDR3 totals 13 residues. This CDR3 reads CASSYFKTDTQYF. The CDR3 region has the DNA TGTGCCAGCAGTTACTTCAAAACAGATACGCAGTATTTT.

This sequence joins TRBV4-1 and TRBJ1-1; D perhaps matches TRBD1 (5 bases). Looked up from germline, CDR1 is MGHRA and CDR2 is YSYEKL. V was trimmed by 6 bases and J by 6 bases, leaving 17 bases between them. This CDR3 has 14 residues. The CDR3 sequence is CASRQAFVPPEAFF. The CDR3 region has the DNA TGCGCCAGCAGACAGGCCTTCGTTCCCCCTGAAGCTTTCTTT.

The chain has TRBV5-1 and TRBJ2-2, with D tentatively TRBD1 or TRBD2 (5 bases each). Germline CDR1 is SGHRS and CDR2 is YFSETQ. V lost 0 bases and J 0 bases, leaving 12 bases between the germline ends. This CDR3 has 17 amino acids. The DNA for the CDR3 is TGCGCCAGCAGCTTGGCCGGTGGGGGTTCGAACACCGGGGAGCTGTTTTTT. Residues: CASSLAGGGSNTGELFF.